Below are 12 T cell receptor beta chains sequenced from a single sample in a study of blood T cells in healthy people across ages. Next came a second PCR, run for about 7 to 12 cycles, which used a sample-barcoded 5' primer along with a J-beta primer mix. One entry per CDR3 protein results from TCRdb running MiXCR on the 5' RACE reads. The table includes roughly 800,000 distinct CDR3 sequences, about 55% detected once. The sample comprised blood. These receptors were collected from an elderly man in good health.

The V call is TRBV27, the J call TRBJ2-3; 10 bases fit TRBD2. After removal of 6 bases from V and 10 bases from J, the junction contained 4 bases not matched to a gene. CDR3 length: 12 residues. Looked up from germline, CDR1 is MNHEY and CDR2 is SMNVEV (reference sequence). CDR3 in amino acids: CASSRGLAAQYF. CDR3 coding DNA: TGTGCCAGCAGCCGCGGACTAGCGGCGCAGTATTTT.

The chain is built from TRBV28 and TRBJ1-2, with D possibly being TRBD1 (5 bases). The CDR3 runs to 13 residues. The germline V gene has CDR1 MDHEN and CDR2 SYDVKM. Between the trimmed V and J ends, which lost 7 bases and 2 bases, there was a span of 11 bases. The chain's CDR3 is CASTGHPNYGYTF. The CDR3 coding sequence is TGTGCCAGCACGGGGCACCCCAACTATGGCTACACCTTC.

This clonotype showed up just a few times. The chain recombines TRBV6-2 or TRBV6-3 with TRBJ2-1; D gene ambiguous. Per the germline V gene, CDR1 is MNHEY and CDR2 is SVGEGT. With 1 base removed from V and 5 bases from J, the gap between germline ends came to 6 bases. This CDR3 contains 13 residues. The CDR3 DNA follows: TGTGCCAGCAGTTACTTACGGGACAATGAGCAGTTCTTC. Translation: CASSYLRDNEQFF.

This clonotype was detected many times. The V and J genes are TRBV20-1 and TRBJ2-5, with 12 nucleotides matching TRBD2. Germline V gene lookup returns CDR1 DFQATT and CDR2 SNEGSKA (reference sequence). The CDR3 loop spans 15 amino acids. J lost 5 bases, V lost 5 bases, and 9 bases had no gene match. CDR3 loop: CSAVLAGGPRETQYF. CDR3 sequence (DNA): TGCAGTGCTGTCCTAGCGGGAGGGCCTCGGGAGACCCAGTACTTC.

The gene calls are TRBV6-1 and TRBJ2-1, with D unclear. V lost 5 bases, J lost 8 bases, and 10 bases lay in between. The CDR3 runs to 12 residues. The germline V gene has CDR1 MNHNS and CDR2 SASEGT. The CDR3 DNA reads as TGTGCCAGCAGTCTCGGACCGGATGAGCAGTTCTTC. It specifies CASSLGPDEQFF.

This rearrangement joins TRBV2 to TRBJ2-7, with 9 nucleotides matching TRBD1. This CDR3 is 13 amino acids long. Germline CDR1 SNHLY, CDR2 FYNNEI. The ends lost 8 bases at V and 7 bases at J; junction bases unmatched: 9. CDR3 residues: CASAYRGPGEQYF. CDR3 nucleotides: TGTGCCAGCGCATACAGGGGGCCGGGGGAGCAGTACTTC.

This clonotype was seen more than once but under ten times. The V and J genes are TRBV6-6 and TRBJ1-2; 8 bases match TRBD1. The germline V gene encodes CDR1 MNHNY and CDR2 SVGAGI (reference sequence). The CDR3 extends over 15 amino acids. Losses at the gene ends were 3 bases for V and 5 bases for J; bases not matched to a gene: 8. Here the CDR3 reads CASSYGTGDGYGYTF. The CDR3 nucleotides are TGTGCCAGCAGTTATGGGACAGGCGATGGATATGGCTACACCTTC.

This clonotype was seen more than once but under ten times. This chain connects TRBV3-1 to TRBJ2-7; maybe TRBD2 (5 bases). CDR3 length: 15 amino acids. The germline V and J ends were trimmed by 2 bases and 2 bases, with 13 bases remaining between them. CDR1 and CDR2 from the germline V gene are LGHDT and YNNKEL (reference sequence). CDR3 bases: TGTGCCAGCAGCCAATCTGGAGGCGGACCCTACGAGCAGTACTTC. It translates to CASSQSGGGPYEQYF.

This clonotype appeared a few times. The chain has TRBV2 and TRBJ1-6; D is possibly TRBD1 (5 bases). Germline V gene data show CDR1 as SNHLY and CDR2 as FYNNEI. This CDR3 comprises 14 residues. The ends were cut back, 4 bases at V and 8 bases at J, with 12 bases in the middle. The CDR3 is CASSVQGRDSPLHF. CDR3 DNA: TGTGCCAGCAGTGTCCAGGGTCGTGATTCACCCCTCCACTTT.

There are many counts of this clonotype. This chain uses TRBV29-1 with TRBJ2-7; D may be TRBD1 (6 bases). The V gene lost 8 bases and the J gene lost 6 bases, with 17 bases spanning the gap. The CDR3 covers 12 residues. Per germline, CDR1 SQVTM and CDR2 ANQGSEA. For the CDR3, the DNA is TGCAGCACTACAGGGAAACCGGGCGAGCAGTACTTC. It is translated as CSTTGKPGEQYF.

This chain connects TRBV6-6 to TRBJ2-5; TRBD2 is a possible D gene (6 bases). The CDR3 is 15 amino acids. Deletions cut 6 bases from V and 11 bases from J, with 25 bases between. Germline assignment: CDR1 MNHNY and CDR2 SVGAGI (reference sequence). CDR3 residues: CASRERQSLYREQYF. The DNA of the CDR3 is TGTGCCAGCAGGGAGCGTCAGTCCCTATATCGGGAGCAGTACTTC.

V usage is TRBV27 and J usage is TRBJ2-7; 7 bases are a match to TRBD2. CDR1 and CDR2 (germline): MNHEY, SMNVEV (reference sequence). The CDR3 is 13 residues long. With V trimmed by 10 bases and J by 2 bases, 8 bases remained unmatched. The CDR3 region has the DNA TGTGCCACCTTAGTGGGAGGGACCTACGAGCAGTACTTC. This codes for CATLVGGTYEQYF.